Sequencing of this TCR beta chain was carried out in a study of blood T cell repertoires in COVID-19. Study background: The analysed material was cDNA or gDNA that came from T cells, B-cell-depleted T cells, or PBMCs.

Germline V gives CDR1 LGHNA, CDR2 YNFKEQ. This CDR3 contains 14 residues. Trimming took 1 base from V and 9 from J, leaving 13 bases between them. In the study's own analysis: The authors estimated nucleated cell counts from reference gene primer amplification. Produced via immunoSEQ multiplex PCR; TCRdb's table is partial and in-frame only. The V and J calls and clone size come from that table; D and trimming were worked out from the DNA. The data contain about 45,000 clones, 86% of them singletons. The chain uses TRBV4-2 and TRBJ1-3; a possible D gene is TRBD1 (6 bases). Sequencing was carried out using peripheral blood. The TCR originated in a human donor in a cohort sampled during active COVID-19. The CDR3 region has the DNA TGTGCCAGCAGCCAAGGGGGGCAGGGGAGCACCATATATTTT. Translating it yields CASSQGGQGSTIYF.